This TCR beta chain appears in the sequencing data of a study of CD8 T cells in Susac syndrome. In the multiple sclerosis control group, patients were treatment-naive and had stable or active relapsing-remitting disease. The germline V and J ends were trimmed by 4 bases and 0 bases, with 12 bases remaining between them. This CDR3 region has 15 residues. CDR1 is SGHDN and CDR2 is FVKESK in the germline V gene. A word on this clonotype: Its antigen remains unknown.

Reverse transcription of roughly 0.5 to 1 ug RNA was performed with random hexamers. An immunoSEQ multiplex PCR amplified TCR beta CDR3 over 54 Vbeta and 13 Jbeta. Using its own MiXCR run on the immunoSEQ multiplex PCR reads, TCRdb lists one record per CDR3 protein. The data hold 300,000 to 350,000 distinct CDR3 sequences, with 90% to 95% observed a single time. Study-wide points: In its TCR sequencing and HLA analysis, the study acknowledged that the number of individuals was relatively small.

Sample: CD4+ T cells from PBMCs. This sequence was found in a human donor with multiple sclerosis. The rearrangement joins TRBV14 to TRBJ1-1; TRBD1 might be the D (5 bases). The CDR3 loop reads CASSPYQGMNTEAFF. CDR3 coding DNA: TGTGCCAGCAGCCCTTACCAGGGTATGAACACTGAAGCTTTCTTT.